This T cell receptor beta chain was documented in a study of CD8 T cells in Susac syndrome. This clonotype was counted once. RNA amounts of about 0.45 to 1 ug underwent reverse transcription with random hexamers. TCR beta CDR3 was amplified by immunoSEQ covering 54 Vbeta and 13 Jbeta. MiXCR, applied by TCRdb to the immunoSEQ multiplex PCR reads, yields one record per CDR3 protein. Counted here are about 160,000 distinct CDR3 sequences, just over 90% occurring once; the ten biggest clones make up approximately 0.082%. The junction had 8 bases not matched to a gene; V was cut back by 4 bases and J by 3 bases. The CDR3 runs 15 residues. FACS was used to enrich TEMRA cells, whereas the CD8+ and CD4+ T cells were obtained by negative isolation.

The chain uses TRBV12-3 or TRBV12-4 and TRBJ1-2; TRBD1 matches 7 bases. The sample comprised CD4+ T cells from PBMCs. This receptor was obtained from a human donor in good health. The CDR3 DNA reads TGTGCCAGCAGTTCGCGACAGGGTTGGGACTATGGCTACACCTTC. Translation gives CASSSRQGWDYGYTF.